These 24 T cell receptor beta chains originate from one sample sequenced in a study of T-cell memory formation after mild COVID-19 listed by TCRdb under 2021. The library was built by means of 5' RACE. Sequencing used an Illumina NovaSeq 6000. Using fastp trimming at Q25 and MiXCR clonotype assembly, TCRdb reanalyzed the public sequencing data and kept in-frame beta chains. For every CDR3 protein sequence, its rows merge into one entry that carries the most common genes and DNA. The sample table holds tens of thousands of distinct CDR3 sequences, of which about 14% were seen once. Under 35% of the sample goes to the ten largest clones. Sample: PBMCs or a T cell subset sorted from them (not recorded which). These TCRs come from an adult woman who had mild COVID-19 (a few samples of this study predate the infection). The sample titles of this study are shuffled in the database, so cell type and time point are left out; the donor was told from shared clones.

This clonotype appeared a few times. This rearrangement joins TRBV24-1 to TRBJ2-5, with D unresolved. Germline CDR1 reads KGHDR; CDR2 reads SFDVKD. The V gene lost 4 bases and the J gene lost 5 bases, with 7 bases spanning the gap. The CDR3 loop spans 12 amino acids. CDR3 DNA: TGTGCCACCAGTGACAGGAAGGAGACCCAGTACTTC. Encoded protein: CATSDRKETQYF.

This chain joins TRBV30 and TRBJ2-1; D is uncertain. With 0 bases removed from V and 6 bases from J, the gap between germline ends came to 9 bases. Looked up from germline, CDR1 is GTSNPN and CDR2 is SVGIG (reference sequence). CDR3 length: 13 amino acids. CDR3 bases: TGTGCCTGGAGTGTGAGTTTCGGCAATGAGCAGTTCTTC. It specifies CAWSVSFGNEQFF.

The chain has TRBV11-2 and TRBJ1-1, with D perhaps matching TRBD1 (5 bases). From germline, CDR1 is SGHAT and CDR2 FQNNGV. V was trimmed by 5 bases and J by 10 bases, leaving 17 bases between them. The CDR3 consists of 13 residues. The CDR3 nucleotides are TGTGCCAGCAGCGATAAGCAGGGAGCGGGAGCTTTCTTT. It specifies CASSDKQGAGAFF. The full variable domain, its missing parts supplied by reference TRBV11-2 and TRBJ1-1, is EAGVAQSPRYKIIEKRQSVAFWCNPISGHATLYWYQQILGQGPKLLIQFQNNGVVDDSQLPKDRFSAERLKGVDSTLKIQPAKLEDSAVYLCASSDKQGAGAFFGQGTRLTVV.

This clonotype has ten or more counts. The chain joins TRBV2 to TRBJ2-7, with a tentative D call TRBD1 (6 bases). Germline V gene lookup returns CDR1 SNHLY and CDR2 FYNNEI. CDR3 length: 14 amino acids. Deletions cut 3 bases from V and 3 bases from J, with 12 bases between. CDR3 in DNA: TGTGCCAGCAGTGATCCGAGCAGGGGCTACGAGCAGTACTTC. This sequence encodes CASSDPSRGYEQYF.

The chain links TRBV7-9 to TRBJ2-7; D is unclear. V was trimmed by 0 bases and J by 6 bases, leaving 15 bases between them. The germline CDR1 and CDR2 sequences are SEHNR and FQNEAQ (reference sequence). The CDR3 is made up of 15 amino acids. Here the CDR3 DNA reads TGTGCCAGCAGCTTAGCGCAACAGATCCGCGCCGAGCAGTACTTC. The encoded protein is CASSLAQQIRAEQYF.

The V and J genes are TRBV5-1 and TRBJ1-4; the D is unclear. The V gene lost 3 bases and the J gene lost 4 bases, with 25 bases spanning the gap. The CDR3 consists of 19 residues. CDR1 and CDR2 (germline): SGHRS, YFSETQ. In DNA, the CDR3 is TGCGCCAGCAGCTACCGCGGAATAGGGCAGGACCCCTATAATGAAAAACTGTTTTTT. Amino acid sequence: CASSYRGIGQDPYNEKLFF. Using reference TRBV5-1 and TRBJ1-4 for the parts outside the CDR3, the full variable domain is KAGVTQTPRYLIKTRGQQVTLSCSPISGHRSVSWYQQTPGQGLQFLFEYFSETQRNKGNFPGRFSGRQFSNSRSEMNVSTLELGDSALYLCASSYRGIGQDPYNEKLFFGSGTQLSVL.

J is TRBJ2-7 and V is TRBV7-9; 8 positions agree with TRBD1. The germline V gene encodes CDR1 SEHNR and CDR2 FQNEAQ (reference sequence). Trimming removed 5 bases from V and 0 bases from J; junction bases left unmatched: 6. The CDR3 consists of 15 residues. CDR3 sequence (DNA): TGTGCCAGCAGCGGCGGACAGGGCTTCTCCTACGAGCAGTACTTC. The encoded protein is CASSGGQGFSYEQYF.

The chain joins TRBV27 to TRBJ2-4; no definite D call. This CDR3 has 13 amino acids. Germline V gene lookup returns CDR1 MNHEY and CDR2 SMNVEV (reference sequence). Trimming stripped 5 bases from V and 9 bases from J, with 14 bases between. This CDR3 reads CASSPMNGGIQYF. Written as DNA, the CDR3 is TGTGCCAGCAGTCCGATGAATGGTGGCATTCAGTACTTC.

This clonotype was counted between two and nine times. This CDR3 is CASSPLAGGTNEQFF. Here the CDR3 DNA reads TGTGCCAGCAGTCCTCTAGCGGGGGGAACGAATGAGCAGTTCTTC. The chain joins TRBV6-4 to TRBJ2-1; 11 bases are a match to TRBD2. Germline CDR1 is MRHNA and CDR2 is SNTAGT. J was trimmed by 7 bases and V by 5 bases; bases with no gene match: 7. The CDR3 has 15 amino acids.

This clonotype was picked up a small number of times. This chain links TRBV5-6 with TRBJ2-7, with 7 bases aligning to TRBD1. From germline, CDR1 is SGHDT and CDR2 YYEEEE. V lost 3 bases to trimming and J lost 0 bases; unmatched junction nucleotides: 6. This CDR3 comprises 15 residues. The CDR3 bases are TGTGCCAGCAGCTACGGGACAGCCAGCTCCTACGAGCAGTACTTC. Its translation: CASSYGTASSYEQYF.

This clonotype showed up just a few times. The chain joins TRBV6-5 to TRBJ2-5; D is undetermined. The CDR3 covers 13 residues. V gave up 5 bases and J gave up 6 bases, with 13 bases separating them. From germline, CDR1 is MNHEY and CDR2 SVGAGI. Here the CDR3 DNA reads TGTGCCAGCAGTACCGATCCTATGCAGACCCAGTACTTC. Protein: CASSTDPMQTQYF.

The CDR3 reads CSVPMGRVKFF. Written as DNA, the CDR3 is TGCAGCGTCCCAATGGGAAGGGTTAAGTTCTTC. This sequence joins TRBV29-1 and TRBJ2-1; D remains ambiguous. The CDR3 totals 11 residues. V shed 6 bases and J shed 14 bases, with 17 bases lying between them. Germline loops: CDR1 SQVTM, CDR2 ANQGSEA.

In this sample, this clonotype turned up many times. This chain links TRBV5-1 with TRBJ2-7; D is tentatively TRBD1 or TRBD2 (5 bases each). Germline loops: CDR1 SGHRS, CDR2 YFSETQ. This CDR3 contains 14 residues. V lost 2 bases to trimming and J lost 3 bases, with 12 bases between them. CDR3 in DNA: TGCGCCAGCAGCTTTTTTCAGGGAGTCTACGAGCAGTACTTC. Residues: CASSFFQGVYEQYF.

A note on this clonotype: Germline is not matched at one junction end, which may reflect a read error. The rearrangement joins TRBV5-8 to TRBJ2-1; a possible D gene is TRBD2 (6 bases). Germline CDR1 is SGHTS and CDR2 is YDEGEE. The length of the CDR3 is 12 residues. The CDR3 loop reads CASSFQVIGGVF. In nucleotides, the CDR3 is TGTGCCAGCAGCTTTCAAGTTATAGGAGGGGTCTTC.

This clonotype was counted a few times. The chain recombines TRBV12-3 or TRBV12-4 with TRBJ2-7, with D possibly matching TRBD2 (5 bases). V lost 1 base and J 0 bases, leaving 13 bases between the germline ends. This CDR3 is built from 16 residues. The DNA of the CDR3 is TGTGCCAGCAGTTTAGGTTTGGGGAGCCACTCCTACGAGCAGTACTTC. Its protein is CASSLGLGSHSYEQYF.

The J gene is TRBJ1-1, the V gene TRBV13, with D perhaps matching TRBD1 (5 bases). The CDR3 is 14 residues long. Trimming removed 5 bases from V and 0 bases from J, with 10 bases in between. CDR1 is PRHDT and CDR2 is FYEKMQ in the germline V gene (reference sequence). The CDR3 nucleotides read TGTGCCAGCAGCCCGCGGGGCCTGAACACTGAAGCTTTCTTT. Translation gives CASSPRGLNTEAFF.

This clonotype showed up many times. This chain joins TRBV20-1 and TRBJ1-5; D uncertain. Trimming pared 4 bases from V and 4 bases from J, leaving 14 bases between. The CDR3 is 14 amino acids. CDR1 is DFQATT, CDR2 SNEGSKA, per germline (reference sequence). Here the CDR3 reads CSATDGRENQPQHF. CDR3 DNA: TGCAGTGCTACAGACGGCAGAGAAAATCAGCCCCAGCATTTT.

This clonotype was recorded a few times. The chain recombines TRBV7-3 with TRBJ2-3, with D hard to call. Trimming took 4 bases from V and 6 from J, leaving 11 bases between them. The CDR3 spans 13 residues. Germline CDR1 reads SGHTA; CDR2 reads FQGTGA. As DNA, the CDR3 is TGTGCCAGCAGCTCCCACGACGAGGATACGCAGTATTTT. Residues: CASSSHDEDTQYF. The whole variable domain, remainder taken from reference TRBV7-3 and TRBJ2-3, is GAGVSQTPSNKVTEKGKYVELRCDPISGHTALYWYRQSLGQGPEFLIYFQGTGAADDSGLPNDRFFAVRPEGSVSTLKIQRTERGDSAVYLCASSSHDEDTQYFGPGTRLTVL.

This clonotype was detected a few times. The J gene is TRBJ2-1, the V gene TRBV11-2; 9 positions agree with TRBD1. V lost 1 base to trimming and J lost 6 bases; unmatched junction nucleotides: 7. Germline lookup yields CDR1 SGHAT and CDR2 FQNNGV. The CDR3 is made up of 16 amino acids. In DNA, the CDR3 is TGTGCCAGCAGCTTAGTTGGGACAGGGTTCGTCAATGAGCAGTTCTTC. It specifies CASSLVGTGFVNEQFF.

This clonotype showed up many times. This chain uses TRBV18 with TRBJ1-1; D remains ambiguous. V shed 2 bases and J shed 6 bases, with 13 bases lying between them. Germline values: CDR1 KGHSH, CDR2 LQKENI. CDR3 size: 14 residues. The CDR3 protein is CASSPATSWSEAFF. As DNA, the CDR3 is TGTGCCAGCTCACCAGCCACCTCGTGGTCTGAAGCTTTCTTT.

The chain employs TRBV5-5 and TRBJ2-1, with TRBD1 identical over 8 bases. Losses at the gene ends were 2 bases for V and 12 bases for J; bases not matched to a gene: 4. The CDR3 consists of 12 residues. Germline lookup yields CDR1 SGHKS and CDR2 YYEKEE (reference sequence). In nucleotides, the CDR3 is TGTGCCAGCAGCTTCCGGACAGGGCGGCAGTTCTTC. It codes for CASSFRTGRQFF.

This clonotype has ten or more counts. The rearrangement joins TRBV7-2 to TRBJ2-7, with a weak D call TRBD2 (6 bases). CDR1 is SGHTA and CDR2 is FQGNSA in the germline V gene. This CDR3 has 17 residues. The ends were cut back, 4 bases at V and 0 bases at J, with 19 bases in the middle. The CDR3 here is CASSSGRGGLSSYEQYF. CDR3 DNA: TGTGCCAGCAGCTCCGGGCGGGGCGGATTAAGCTCCTACGAGCAGTACTTC.

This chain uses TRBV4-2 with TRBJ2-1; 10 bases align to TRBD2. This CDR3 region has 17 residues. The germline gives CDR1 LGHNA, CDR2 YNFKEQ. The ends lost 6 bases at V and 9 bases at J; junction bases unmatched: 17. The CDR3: CASSQLLAGESLSEQFF. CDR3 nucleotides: TGTGCCAGCAGTCAACTTCTAGCGGGAGAGTCACTTAGTGAGCAGTTCTTC.

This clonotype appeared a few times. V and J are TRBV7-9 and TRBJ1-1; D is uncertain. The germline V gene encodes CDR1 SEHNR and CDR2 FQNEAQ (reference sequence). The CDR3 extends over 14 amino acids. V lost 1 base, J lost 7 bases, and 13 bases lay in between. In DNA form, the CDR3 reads TGTGCCAGCAGCTTAGGAGGTATTCCTTATGAAGCTTTCTTT. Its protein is CASSLGGIPYEAFF.